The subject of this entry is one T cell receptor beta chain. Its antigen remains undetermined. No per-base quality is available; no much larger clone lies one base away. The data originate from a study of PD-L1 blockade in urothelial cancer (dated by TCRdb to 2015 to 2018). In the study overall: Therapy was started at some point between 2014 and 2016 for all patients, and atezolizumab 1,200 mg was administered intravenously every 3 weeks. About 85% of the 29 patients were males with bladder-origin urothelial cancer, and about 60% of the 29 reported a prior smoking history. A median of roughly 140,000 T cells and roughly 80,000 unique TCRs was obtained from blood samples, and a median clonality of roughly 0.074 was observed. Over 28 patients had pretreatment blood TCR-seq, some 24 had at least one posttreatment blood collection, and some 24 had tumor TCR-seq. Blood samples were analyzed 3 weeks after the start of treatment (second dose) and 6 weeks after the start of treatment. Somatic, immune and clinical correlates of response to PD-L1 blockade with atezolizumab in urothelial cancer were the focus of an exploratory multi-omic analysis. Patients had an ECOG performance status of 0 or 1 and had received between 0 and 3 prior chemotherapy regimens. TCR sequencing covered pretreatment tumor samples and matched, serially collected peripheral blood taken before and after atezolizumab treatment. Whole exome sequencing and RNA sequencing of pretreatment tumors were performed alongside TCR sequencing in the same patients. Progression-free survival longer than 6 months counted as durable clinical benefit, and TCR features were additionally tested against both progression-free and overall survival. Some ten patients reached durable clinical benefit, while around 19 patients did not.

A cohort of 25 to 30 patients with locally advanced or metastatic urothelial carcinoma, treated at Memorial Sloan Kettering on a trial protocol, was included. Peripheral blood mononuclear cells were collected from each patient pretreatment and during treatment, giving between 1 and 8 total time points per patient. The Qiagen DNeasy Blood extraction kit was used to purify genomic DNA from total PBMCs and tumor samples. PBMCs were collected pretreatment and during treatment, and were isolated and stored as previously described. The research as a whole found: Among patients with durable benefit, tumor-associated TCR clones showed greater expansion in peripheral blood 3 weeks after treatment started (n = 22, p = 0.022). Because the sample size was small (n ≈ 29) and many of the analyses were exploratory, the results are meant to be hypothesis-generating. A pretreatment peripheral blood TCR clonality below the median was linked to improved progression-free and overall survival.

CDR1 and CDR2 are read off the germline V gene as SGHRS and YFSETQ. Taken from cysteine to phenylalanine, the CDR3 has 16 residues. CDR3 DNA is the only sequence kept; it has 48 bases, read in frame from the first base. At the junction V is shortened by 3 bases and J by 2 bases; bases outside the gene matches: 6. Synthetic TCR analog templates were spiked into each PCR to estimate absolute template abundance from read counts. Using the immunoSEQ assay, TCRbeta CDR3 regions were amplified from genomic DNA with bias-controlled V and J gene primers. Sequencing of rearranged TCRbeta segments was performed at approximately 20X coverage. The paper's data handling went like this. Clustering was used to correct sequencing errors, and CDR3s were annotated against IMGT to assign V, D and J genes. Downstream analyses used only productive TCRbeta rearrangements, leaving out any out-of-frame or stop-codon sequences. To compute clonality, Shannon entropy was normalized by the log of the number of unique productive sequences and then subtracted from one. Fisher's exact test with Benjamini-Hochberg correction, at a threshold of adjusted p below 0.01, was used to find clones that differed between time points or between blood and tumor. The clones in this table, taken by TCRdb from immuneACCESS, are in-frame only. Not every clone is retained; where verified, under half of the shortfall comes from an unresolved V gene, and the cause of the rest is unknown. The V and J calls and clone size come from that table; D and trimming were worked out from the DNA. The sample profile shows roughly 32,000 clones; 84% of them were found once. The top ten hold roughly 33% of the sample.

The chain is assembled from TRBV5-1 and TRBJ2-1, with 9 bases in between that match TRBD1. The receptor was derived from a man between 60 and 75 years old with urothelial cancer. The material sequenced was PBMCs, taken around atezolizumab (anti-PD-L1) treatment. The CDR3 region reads CASSSDWDRAYNEQFF. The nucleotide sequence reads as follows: TGCGCCAGCAGCTCCGACTGGGACAGGGCCTACAATGAGCAGTTCTTC. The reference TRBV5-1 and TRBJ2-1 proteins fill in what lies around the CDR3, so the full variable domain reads KAGVTQTPRYLIKTRGQQVTLSCSPISGHRSVSWYQQTPGQGLQFLFEYFSETQRNKGNFPGRFSGRQFSNSRSEMNVSTLELGDSALYLCASSSDWDRAYNEQFFGPGTRLTVL.